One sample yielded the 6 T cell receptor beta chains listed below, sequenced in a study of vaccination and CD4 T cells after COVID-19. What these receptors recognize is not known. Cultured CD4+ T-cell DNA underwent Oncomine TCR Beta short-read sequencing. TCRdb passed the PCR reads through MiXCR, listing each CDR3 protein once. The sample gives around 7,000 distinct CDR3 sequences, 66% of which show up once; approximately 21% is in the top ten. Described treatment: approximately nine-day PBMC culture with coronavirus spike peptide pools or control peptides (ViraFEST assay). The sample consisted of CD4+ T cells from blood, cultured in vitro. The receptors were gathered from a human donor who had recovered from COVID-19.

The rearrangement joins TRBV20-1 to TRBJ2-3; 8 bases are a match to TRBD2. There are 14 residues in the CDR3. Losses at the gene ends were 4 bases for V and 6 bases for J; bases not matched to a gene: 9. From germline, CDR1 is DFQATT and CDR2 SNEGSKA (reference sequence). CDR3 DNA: TGCAGTGCTATGTCGGGAGGGCCCGGCGATACGCAGTATTTT. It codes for CSAMSGGPGDTQYF.

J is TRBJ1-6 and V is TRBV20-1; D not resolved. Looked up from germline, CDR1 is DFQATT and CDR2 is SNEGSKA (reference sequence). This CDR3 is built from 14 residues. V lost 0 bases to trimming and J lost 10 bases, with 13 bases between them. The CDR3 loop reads CSARDLYPGSPLHF. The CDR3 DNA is TGCAGTGCTAGAGATCTTTATCCGGGCTCACCCCTCCACTTT.

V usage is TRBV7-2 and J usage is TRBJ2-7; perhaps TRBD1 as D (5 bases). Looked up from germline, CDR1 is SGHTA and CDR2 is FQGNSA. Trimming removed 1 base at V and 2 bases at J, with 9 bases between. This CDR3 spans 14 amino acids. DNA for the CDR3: TGTGCCAGCAGCTTAGGCAGGGTCCCCTACGAGCAGTACTTC. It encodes CASSLGRVPYEQYF.

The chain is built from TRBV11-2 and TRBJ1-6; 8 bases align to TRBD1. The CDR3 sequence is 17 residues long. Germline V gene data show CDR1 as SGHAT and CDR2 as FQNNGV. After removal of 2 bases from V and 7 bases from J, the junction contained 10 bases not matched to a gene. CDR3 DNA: TGTGCCAGCAGCTTAAGGGGCGGACAGGGAGGAAATTCACCCCTCCACTTT. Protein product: CASSLRGGQGGNSPLHF.

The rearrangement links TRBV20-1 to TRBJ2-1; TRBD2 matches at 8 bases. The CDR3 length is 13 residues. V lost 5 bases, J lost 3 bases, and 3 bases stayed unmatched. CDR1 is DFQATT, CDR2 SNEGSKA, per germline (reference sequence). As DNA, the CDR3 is TGCAGTGCTGGGAGCGGGGGCTACAATGAGCAGTTCTTC. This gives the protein CSAGSGGYNEQFF.

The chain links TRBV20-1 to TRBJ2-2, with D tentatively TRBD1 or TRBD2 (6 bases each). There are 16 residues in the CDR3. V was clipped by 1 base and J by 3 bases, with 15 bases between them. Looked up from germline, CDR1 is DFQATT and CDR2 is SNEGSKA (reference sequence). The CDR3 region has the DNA TGCAGTGCTAGAGTTACGGGACGGGGGCACACCGGGGAGCTGTTTTTT. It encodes CSARVTGRGHTGELFF.